These 26 T cell receptor beta chains were sequenced from one sample in a study of shared clonotypes between healthy human individuals. Profiling relied on immunoSEQ multiplex PCR, and the TCRdb table lists in-frame clones only, not all of them. Of about 690,000 clones detected, roughly 87% appear once; the ten largest clones hold more than 30%. Input material: memory CD8+ T cells from PBMCs. Subset here: CD45RO+ cells pooled with CCR7-negative TemRA cells. The receptor set was obtained from a man between 18 and 35 years old in good health. Some clones in this sample may be carry-over from other donors' samples.

The chain is built from TRBV27 and TRBJ2-3; no clear D. The germline gives CDR1 MNHEY, CDR2 SMNVEV (reference sequence). Trimming pared 5 bases from V and 2 bases from J, leaving 5 bases between. CDR3 length: 12 amino acids. The CDR3 region is CASSPNTDTQYF. The CDR3 nucleotides are TGTGCCAGCAGTCCTAACACAGATACGCAGTATTTT.

J is TRBJ1-1 and V is TRBV19, with D maybe TRBD1 (5 bases). Trimming took off 5 bases at V and 6 bases at J, with 16 bases between the two ends. This CDR3 comprises 14 residues. The V gene's germline CDR1 is LNHDA and CDR2 SQIVND (reference sequence). The DNA of the CDR3 is TGTGCCAGTAGTTCGAACCGGGACGAGGCTGAAGCTTTCTTT. Its translation: CASSSNRDEAEAFF.

This chain uses TRBV7-9 with TRBJ2-1, with 10 nucleotides matching TRBD2. Germline CDR1 and CDR2: SEHNR and FQNEAQ (reference sequence). Germline trimming cut 4 bases from V and 0 bases from J; bases unmatched to any gene: 6. This CDR3 is built from 17 residues. CDR3 DNA: TGTGCCAGCAGCTCCCTGCCTAGCGGGAGCTCCTACAATGAGCAGTTCTTC. Amino acid sequence: CASSSLPSGSSYNEQFF. The full variable domain, its missing parts supplied by reference TRBV7-9 and TRBJ2-1, is DTGVSQNPRHKITKRGQNVTFRCDPISEHNRLYWYRQTLGQGPEFLTYFQNEAQLEKSRLLSDRFSAERPKGSFSTLEIQRTEQGDSAMYLCASSSLPSGSSYNEQFFGPGTRLTVL.

The gene calls are TRBV9 and TRBJ2-2; 9 bases are a match to TRBD2. This CDR3 has 18 amino acids. Germline assignment: CDR1 SGDLS and CDR2 YYNGEE. V gave up 0 bases and J gave up 0 bases; unmatched junction bases: 6. Written as DNA, the CDR3 is TGTGCCAGCAGCGTAGTGGCGGGAGGGAAACCGAACACCGGGGAGCTGTTTTTT. Protein sequence: CASSVVAGGKPNTGELFF.

The chain has TRBV4-3 and TRBJ1-1, with no clear D. Trimming shortened V by 0 bases and J by 5 bases, and 25 bases separated the two germline ends. Germline V gene lookup returns CDR1 LGHNA and CDR2 YSLEER. The CDR3 is 19 amino acids. The CDR3 coding sequence is TGCGCCAGCAGCCAAGAGCCCGCAGGTCCCGAAGGTCTTGGGACTGAAGCTTTCTTT. Translation: CASSQEPAGPEGLGTEAFF.

The chain uses TRBV6-4 and TRBJ2-2; 10 bases are a match to TRBD1. Losses at the gene ends were 6 bases for V and 3 bases for J; bases not matched to a gene: 7. The CDR3 length is 16 residues. From germline, CDR1 is MRHNA and CDR2 SNTAGT. The CDR3: CASRQGTGDDTGELFF. CDR3 coding DNA: TGTGCCAGCAGGCAAGGGACAGGGGATGACACCGGGGAGCTGTTTTTT.

This chain links TRBV6-1 with TRBJ2-3; the D gene is possibly TRBD2 (7 bases). The V end lost 4 bases, the J end lost 2 bases, and 16 bases lay between the germline ends. CDR1 and CDR2 (germline): MNHNS, SASEGT. The CDR3 is 16 amino acids. Here the CDR3 DNA reads TGTGCCAGCAGTGCGCGGGGGCCCACTCTCACAGATACGCAGTATTTT. Translation: CASSARGPTLTDTQYF.

This chain uses TRBV27 with TRBJ2-7, with 10 bases fitting TRBD1. The CDR3 consists of 15 residues. The J segment lost 2 bases and the V segment lost 3 bases, leaving 4 bases of the junction unmatched. From germline, CDR1 is MNHEY and CDR2 SMNVEV (reference sequence). CDR3 nucleotide sequence: TGTGCCAGCAGTTTCTTCGGGACAGGGGCCTACGAGCAGTACTTC. Its translation is CASSFFGTGAYEQYF.

The chain uses TRBV7-3 and TRBJ2-3; no reliable D call. The length of the CDR3 is 14 residues. Germline-derived CDR1 and CDR2 are SGHTA and FQGTGA. V was shortened by 5 bases and J by 0 bases, with 9 bases between the two germline ends. CDR3 in DNA: TGTGCCAGCAGCGACGGATATAGCACAGATACGCAGTATTTT. Translation: CASSDGYSTDTQYF.

The CDR3 protein is CASSSSLLAGRGEQFF. CDR3 bases: TGTGCCAGCAGTTCCTCCTTACTAGCGGGAAGGGGTGAGCAGTTCTTC. The chain employs TRBV6-5 and TRBJ2-1; 10 nucleotides agree with TRBD2. The CDR3 length is 16 residues. Germline-derived CDR1 and CDR2 are MNHEY and SVGAGI. Trimming at V came to 4 bases and at J to 9 bases, leaving 12 bases not matched to a gene.

The table lists this clone with a few counts. This chain joins TRBV29-1 and TRBJ1-4; no reliable D call. This CDR3 region has 11 residues. Trimming stripped 5 bases from V and 8 bases from J, with 9 bases between. CDR1 and CDR2 (germline): SQVTM, ANQGSEA. The CDR3 reads CSVPHGEKLFF. In nucleotides, the CDR3 is TGCAGCGTTCCCCACGGGGAAAAACTGTTTTTT.

As DNA, the CDR3 is TGTGCCAGCAGTGGCAGACAGGGCTTTCCCTACGAGCAGTACTTC. As protein: CASSGRQGFPYEQYF. This chain joins TRBV6-1 and TRBJ2-7; TRBD1 matches at 7 bases. Germline loops: CDR1 MNHNS, CDR2 SASEGT. The CDR3 spans 15 residues. V shed 4 bases and J 2 bases; nucleotides not matched to a gene: 8.

V is TRBV4-1 and J is TRBJ1-6, with a possible D match to TRBD1 (5 bases). V lost 2 bases, J lost 6 bases, and 14 bases lay in between. Germline V lookup: CDR1 MGHRA, CDR2 YSYEKL. The CDR3 consists of 16 residues. The CDR3: CASSQIRAGSNSPLHF. DNA of the CDR3: TGCGCCAGCAGCCAAATCCGCGCAGGGTCTAATTCACCCCTCCACTTT.

The chain recombines TRBV6-4 with TRBJ2-3; the D is unclear. The CDR3 consists of 14 residues. V was clipped by 3 bases and J by 2 bases, with 9 bases between them. CDR1 MRHNA and CDR2 SNTAGT come from the germline V gene. The CDR3 loop reads CASSEGQHTDTQYF. CDR3 DNA sequence: TGTGCCAGCAGTGAAGGGCAGCACACAGATACGCAGTATTTT.

This clone has just a few counts. Other DNA variants within this sample encode the same CDR3. V is TRBV7-9 and J is TRBJ2-2, with D unresolved. V gave up 0 bases and J gave up 4 bases, with 3 bases separating them. The CDR3 has 13 amino acids. Germline CDR1 reads SEHNR; CDR2 reads FQNEAQ (reference sequence). The CDR3 reads CASSLALTGELFF. CDR3 nucleotide sequence: TGTGCCAGCAGCTTAGCGCTCACCGGGGAGCTGTTTTTT.

V and J are TRBV4-1 and TRBJ1-1; 9 positions match TRBD1. V shed 3 bases and J 6 bases; nucleotides not matched to a gene: 8. Germline V lookup: CDR1 MGHRA, CDR2 YSYEKL. This CDR3 spans 15 amino acids. The chain's CDR3 is CASSHSGTGSAEAFF. DNA of the CDR3: TGCGCCAGCAGCCATTCTGGGACAGGGTCCGCTGAAGCTTTCTTT.

V gene TRBV9 combines with J gene TRBJ2-7, with D perhaps given as TRBD1 or TRBD2 (6 bases each). From germline, CDR1 is SGDLS and CDR2 YYNGEE. V was pared by 3 bases and J by 7 bases, with 23 bases between. There are 16 residues in the CDR3. CDR3 nucleotide sequence: TGTGCCAGCAGCGCACCCGCAACGGGGGCTGACAAGGAGCAGTACTTC. This encodes CASSAPATGADKEQYF.

The chain uses TRBV27 and TRBJ1-1; D gene ambiguous. V was shortened by 3 bases and J by 3 bases, with 8 bases between the two germline ends. The CDR3 is 13 amino acids. Germline CDR1 reads MNHEY; CDR2 reads SMNVEV (reference sequence). The CDR3 DNA follows: TGTGCCAGCAGTTTGGGAAAGCACACTGAAGCTTTCTTT. This codes for CASSLGKHTEAFF.

This clone has at least ten counts. Here the CDR3 DNA reads TGTGCCAGCAGCTTAGGAGGCAGGGTGAAGTACTTC. As protein: CASSLGGRVKYF. This rearrangement joins TRBV7-9 to TRBJ2-7, with D possibly matching TRBD1 (5 bases). CDR1 is SEHNR, CDR2 FQNEAQ, per germline (reference sequence). The CDR3 is 12 amino acids. V dropped 1 base and J dropped 11 bases, with 12 bases sitting between them.

This chain uses TRBV9 with TRBJ2-3; 8 positions match TRBD1. Unmatched junction bases numbered 5, after V lost 2 bases and J lost 0 bases. The CDR3 loop spans 16 amino acids. Germline-derived CDR1 and CDR2 are SGDLS and YYNGEE. The CDR3 region is CASSVARGLSTDTQYF. The DNA for the CDR3 is TGTGCCAGCAGCGTGGCCAGGGGGCTGAGCACAGATACGCAGTATTTT.

The V call is TRBV27, the J call TRBJ2-1; D possibly matches TRBD1 or TRBD2 (5 bases each). CDR1 is MNHEY, CDR2 SMNVEV, per germline (reference sequence). The CDR3 contains 16 residues. The V end lost 4 bases, the J end lost 9 bases, and 22 bases lay between the germline ends. CDR3 sequence: CASSSPRLGRPSEQFF. The DNA of the CDR3 is TGTGCCAGCAGTTCCCCTCGCCTGGGACGCCCCAGTGAGCAGTTCTTC.

The chain has TRBV25-1 and TRBJ2-7, with 8 nucleotides matching TRBD1. In germline, CDR1 is MGHDK, CDR2 SYGVNS. With V trimmed by 7 bases and J by 7 bases, 12 bases remained unmatched. CDR3 length: 14 residues. As DNA, the CDR3 is TGTGCCAGCACTGTATCAGGGGGCGTAGGGGAGCAGTACTTC. Protein product: CASTVSGGVGEQYF.

The chain has TRBV9 and TRBJ2-7; 7 nucleotides align to TRBD1. In germline, CDR1 is SGDLS, CDR2 YYNGEE. This CDR3 spans 15 amino acids. V dropped 4 bases and J dropped 4; count of bases not matched to a gene: 11. The CDR3 DNA follows: TGTGCCAGCAGCTCTACCGGGACAGTTTGGTACGAGCAGTACTTC. Translating it yields CASSSTGTVWYEQYF.

The chain has TRBV6-5 and TRBJ1-1, with D unresolved. Germline CDR1 is MNHEY and CDR2 is SVGAGI. Trimming cost V 5 bases and J 3 bases, with 16 bases left between them. This CDR3 has 15 residues. This chain's CDR3 is CASSTDIVVHTEAFF. Written as DNA, the CDR3 is TGTGCCAGCAGTACCGACATTGTGGTGCACACTGAAGCTTTCTTT.

This chain joins TRBV30 and TRBJ2-7, with unresolved D. Germline V CDR1 and CDR2: GTSNPN, SVGIG (reference sequence). Deletions cut 4 bases from V and 2 bases from J, with 15 bases between. This CDR3 is 14 amino acids long. This chain's CDR3 is CAWTQRRYPYEQYF. The CDR3 DNA follows: TGTGCCTGGACGCAGAGGCGGTACCCCTACGAGCAGTACTTC.

The rearrangement uses TRBV11-2 and TRBJ2-1, with 9 bases identical to TRBD1. V lost 5 bases and J lost 10; bases outside the gene matches: 9. The CDR3 runs 14 residues. CDR1 is SGHAT and CDR2 is FQNNGV in the germline V gene. CDR3 DNA sequence: TGTGCCAGCAGCCCGAGGACAGGGGTTGGGGAGCAGTTCTTC. This encodes CASSPRTGVGEQFF.